A selection of T cell receptor beta chains follows, all from one sample in a study of T cells in Graves' hyperthyroidism and ophthalmopathy. TCRdb reprocessed the multiplex PCR reads via MiXCR and lists one record per CDR3 protein. The repertoire has roughly 250,000 distinct CDR3 sequences, around 17% of them found once; the top ten carry around 30%. The sequencing input was blood. These receptor sequences come from a woman aged 18-29 years with Graves' ophthalmopathy. Both conserved end residues are part of each CDR3. D genes are given only for firm matches. Clone size is given for some rows only: seen once, a few or many times, or a class if the clone is expanded.

d_gene: NA
abundance: many
v_gene: TRBV14
j_gene: TRBJ2-7
CDR3nt: TGTGCCAGCAGCCAACCCCGCGGGTTATCCTACGAGCAGTACTTC
CDR3aa: CASSQPRGLSYEQYF

d_gene: TRBD2
abundance: NA
v_gene: TRBV12-3/TRBV12-4
j_gene: TRBJ2-1
CDR3nt: TGTGCCAGCAGCAGACGCGGACTAGCGGGAGTAAATGATGAGCAGTTCTTC
CDR3aa: CASSRRGLAGVNDEQFF

d_gene: TRBD2
abundance: many
v_gene: TRBV6-1
j_gene: TRBJ2-1
CDR3nt: TGTGCCAGCAGTGCCGACCCCCCGCGGGAGGGAATCAATGAGCAGTTCTTC
CDR3aa: CASSADPPREGINEQFF

d_gene: TRBD1
abundance: many
v_gene: TRBV20-1
j_gene: TRBJ1-2
CDR3nt: TGCAGTGCACTGGACAGGGATCACTATGGCTACACCTTC
CDR3aa: CSALDRDHYGYTF

d_gene: NA
abundance: many
v_gene: TRBV28
j_gene: TRBJ2-1
CDR3nt: TGTGCCAGCAGTTTAAGGCGGCGGGCCACCAATGAGCAGTTCTTC
CDR3aa: CASSLRRRATNEQFF

d_gene: TRBD1
abundance: few
v_gene: TRBV19
j_gene: TRBJ1-2
CDR3nt: TGTGCCAGTAGTATGGGACAGGCTTACTATGGCTACACCTTC
CDR3aa: CASSMGQAYYGYTF

d_gene: TRBD2
abundance: NA
v_gene: TRBV9
j_gene: TRBJ2-2
CDR3nt: TGTGCCAGCAGCGTAGGCGTTTGGGGGCTAGCGGGCTCAAGAGCCACCGGGGAGCTGTTTTTT
CDR3aa: CASSVGVWGLAGSRATGELFF

d_gene: NA
abundance: many
v_gene: TRBV20-1
j_gene: TRBJ1-5
CDR3nt: TGCAGTGCTAGAGATCAAGGAGGGGGGTACCAGCCCCAGCATTTT
CDR3aa: CSARDQGGGYQPQHF

d_gene: NA
abundance: many
v_gene: TRBV28
j_gene: TRBJ2-3
CDR3nt: TGTGCCAGCAGCACCACGGTGAGGGGGGACTGGAAAGATACGCAGTATTTT
CDR3aa: CASSTTVRGDWKDTQYF

d_gene: NA
abundance: many
v_gene: TRBV5-1
j_gene: TRBJ2-1
CDR3nt: TGCGCCAGCAGCATAGGGACGGGCAATGAGCAGTTCTTC
CDR3aa: CASSIGTGNEQFF

d_gene: NA
abundance: many
v_gene: TRBV10-3
j_gene: TRBJ2-1
CDR3nt: TGTGCCATCAGTGAGGGTTGGGGGGAAACCTACAATGAGCAGTTCTTC
CDR3aa: CAISEGWGETYNEQFF

d_gene: NA
abundance: many
v_gene: TRBV15
j_gene: TRBJ1-4
CDR3nt: TGTGCCACCAGCGATGGTCGCAGTGGGGAAAAACTGTTTTTT
CDR3aa: CATSDGRSGEKLFF

d_gene: TRBD2
abundance: many
v_gene: TRBV27
j_gene: TRBJ2-1
CDR3nt: TGTGCCAGCAGTTTACCTAGCGGGAGTTCCTACAATGAGCAGTTCTTC
CDR3aa: CASSLPSGSSYNEQFF

d_gene: TRBD1
abundance: many
v_gene: TRBV6-5
j_gene: TRBJ1-5
CDR3nt: TGTGCCAGCAAAAGGGGGCTAGAAAGCGAGCGGCGAGGGCCTTTTTTGAGCAATCAGCCCCAGCATTTT
CDR3aa: CASKRGLESERRGPFLSNQPQHF

d_gene: NA
abundance: many
v_gene: TRBV3-1
j_gene: TRBJ1-1
CDR3nt: TGTGCCAGCAGCCAAGGCTCGACTGAAGCTTTCTTT
CDR3aa: CASSQGSTEAFF

d_gene: TRBD2
abundance: many
v_gene: TRBV29-1
j_gene: TRBJ2-1
CDR3nt: TGCAGCGTTGAAGCGGGACTAGCGGGATACGGGCAGTTCTTC
CDR3aa: CSVEAGLAGYGQFF